The following is a TCR beta chain sequence with its context. Sequencing was performed with immunoSEQ multiplex PCR; in TCRdb, only in-frame clones are kept and a portion is missing. In the table there are around 250,000 clones, 75% to 90% of which are singletons. Across 20 to 25 US areas, participants ranged in age from roughly 18 to 95 years. Membership in each cohort depended on participant-reported clinical history. The recovered donors of Cohort 3 showed two negative PCRs, clearance, or symptom resolution. The source of the sample is a study of blood T cell repertoires in COVID-19. Study overall: Collection of acute and convalescent COVID-19 samples took place in the United States, Italy and Spain.

CDR3 length equals 15 residues. Germline lookup yields CDR1 MGHDK and CDR2 SYGVNS. V gave up 5 bases and J gave up 1 base, with 14 bases separating them. This sequence originates from a woman in her forties or fifties who had recovered from COVID-19. J is TRBJ2-5 and V is TRBV25-1, with D tentatively TRBD2 (5 bases). Sequenced sample: PBMCs or T cells enriched from blood (not recorded which). This chain's CDR3 is CASSMYTGSQETQYF. The CDR3 region has the DNA TGTGCCAGCAGTATGTATACGGGATCCCAAGAGACCCAGTACTTC.